The 2 T cell receptor beta chains given below trace back to one sample, sequenced in a study of T cells in Graves' hyperthyroidism and ophthalmopathy. Researchers amplified the TCR beta CDR3 regions from RNA transcripts. The HTBI set primed first-round TCR CDR3 RT-PCR. TCRdb re-called the multiplex PCR reads with MiXCR, one entry per CDR3 protein. The sample holds a few hundred thousand distinct CDR3 sequences, roughly 15% seen once. The sample consisted of blood. These receptors all stem from a woman in her twenties or thirties with Graves' ophthalmopathy.

The chain is built from TRBV30 and TRBJ1-2; 7 bases match TRBD1. CDR3 length equals 12 residues. With V trimmed by 3 bases and J by 2 bases, 0 bases remained unmatched. Germline CDR1 GTSNPN, CDR2 SVGIG (reference sequence). The CDR3 here is CAWRTGNYGYTF. DNA of the CDR3: TGTGCCTGGAGGACAGGGAACTATGGCTACACCTTC.

Details on this clonotype: Just one base apart from a much larger clone, this may be a read error. This chain uses TRBV11-2 with TRBJ2-2; the match to TRBD1 covers 9 bases. V shed 8 bases and J 4 bases; nucleotides not matched to a gene: 14. CDR3 length: 17 amino acids. CDR1 and CDR2 from the germline V gene are SGHAT and FQNNGV. The CDR3 loop reads CASGQGQGSRVTGELFF. The CDR3 nucleotides read TGTGCCAGCGGCCAAGGACAGGGGTCTAGGGTCACCGGGGAGCTGTTTTTT.